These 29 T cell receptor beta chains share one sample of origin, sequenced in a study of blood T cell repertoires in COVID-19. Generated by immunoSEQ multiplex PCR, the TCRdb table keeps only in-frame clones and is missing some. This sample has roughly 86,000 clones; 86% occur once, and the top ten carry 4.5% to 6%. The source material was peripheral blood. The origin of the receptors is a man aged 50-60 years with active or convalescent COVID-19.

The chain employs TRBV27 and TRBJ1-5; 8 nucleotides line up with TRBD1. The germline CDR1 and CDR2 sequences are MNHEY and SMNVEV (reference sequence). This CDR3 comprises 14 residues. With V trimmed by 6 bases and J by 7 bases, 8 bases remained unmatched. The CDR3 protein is CASSLGTGAQPQHF. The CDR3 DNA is TGTGCCAGCAGCCTTGGGACAGGAGCCCAGCCCCAGCATTTT.

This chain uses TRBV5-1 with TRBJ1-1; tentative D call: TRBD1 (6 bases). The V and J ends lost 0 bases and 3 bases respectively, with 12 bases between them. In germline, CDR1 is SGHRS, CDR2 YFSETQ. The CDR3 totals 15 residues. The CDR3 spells CASSLERGGDTEAFF. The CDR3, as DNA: TGCGCCAGCAGCTTGGAAAGGGGGGGAGACACTGAAGCTTTCTTT.

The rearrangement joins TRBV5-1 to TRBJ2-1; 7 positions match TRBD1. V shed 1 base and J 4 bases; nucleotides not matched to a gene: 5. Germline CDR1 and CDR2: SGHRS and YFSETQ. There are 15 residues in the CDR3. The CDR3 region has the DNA TGCGCCAGCAGCTTGTCTCCAGGGGGATACAATGAGCAGTTCTTC. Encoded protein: CASSLSPGGYNEQFF.

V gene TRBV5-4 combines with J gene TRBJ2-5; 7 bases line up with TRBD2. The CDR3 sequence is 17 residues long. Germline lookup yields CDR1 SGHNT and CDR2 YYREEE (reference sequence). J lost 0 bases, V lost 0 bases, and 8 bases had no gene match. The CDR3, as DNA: TGTGCCAGCAGCTTGGGGGCTGGCGGGGGATACCAAGAGACCCAGTACTTC. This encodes CASSLGAGGGYQETQYF. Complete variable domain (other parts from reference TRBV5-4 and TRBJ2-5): ETGVTQSPTHLIKTRGQQVTLRCSSQSGHNTVSWYQQALGQGPQFIFQYYREEENGRGNFPPRFSGLQFPNYSSELNVNALELDDSALYLCASSLGAGGGYQETQYFGPGTRLLVL.

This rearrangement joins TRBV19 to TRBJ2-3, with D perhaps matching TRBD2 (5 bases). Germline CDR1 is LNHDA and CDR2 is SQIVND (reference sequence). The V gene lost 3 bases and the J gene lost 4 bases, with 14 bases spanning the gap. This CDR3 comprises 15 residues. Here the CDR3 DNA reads TGTGCCAGTAGTATTTCGGGGTCTCTATCAGATACGCAGTATTTT. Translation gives CASSISGSLSDTQYF.

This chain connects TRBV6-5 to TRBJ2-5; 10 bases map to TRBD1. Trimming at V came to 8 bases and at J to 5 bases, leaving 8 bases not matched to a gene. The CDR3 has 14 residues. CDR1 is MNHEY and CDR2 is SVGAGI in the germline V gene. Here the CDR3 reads CASGRTGGGETQYF. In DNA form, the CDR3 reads TGTGCCAGCGGGAGGACAGGGGGGGGTGAGACCCAGTACTTC.

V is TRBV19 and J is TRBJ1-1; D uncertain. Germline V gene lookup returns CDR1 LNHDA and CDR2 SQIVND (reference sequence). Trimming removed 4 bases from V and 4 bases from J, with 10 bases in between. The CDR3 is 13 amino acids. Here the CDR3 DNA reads TGTGCCAGTAGTAGAGTCCCCATCACTGAAGCTTTCTTT. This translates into CASSRVPITEAFF.

Here the CDR3 DNA reads TGTGCCAGCAGCCCCAACGGCGGGGGGAGGGATACGCAGTATTTT. Translated: CASSPNGGGRDTQYF. The rearrangement joins TRBV7-2 to TRBJ2-3; 8 nucleotides match TRBD2. The CDR3 length is 15 residues. The germline gives CDR1 SGHTA, CDR2 FQGNSA. The V and J ends lost 5 bases and 6 bases, in that order; junction bases with no gene match: 10.

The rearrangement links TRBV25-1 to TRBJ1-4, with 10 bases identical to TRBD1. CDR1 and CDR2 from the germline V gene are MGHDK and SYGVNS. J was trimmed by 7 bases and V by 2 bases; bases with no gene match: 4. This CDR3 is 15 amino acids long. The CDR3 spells CASSEPGTGAEKLFF. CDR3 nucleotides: TGTGCCAGCAGTGAACCTGGGACAGGGGCTGAAAAACTGTTTTTT.

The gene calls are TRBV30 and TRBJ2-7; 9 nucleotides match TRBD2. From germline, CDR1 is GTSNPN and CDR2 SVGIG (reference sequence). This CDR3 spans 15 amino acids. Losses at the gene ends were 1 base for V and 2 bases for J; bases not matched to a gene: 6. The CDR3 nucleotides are TGTGCCTGGAGTGGTCTAGCGGGGACCACCTACGAGCAGTACTTC. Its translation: CAWSGLAGTTYEQYF.

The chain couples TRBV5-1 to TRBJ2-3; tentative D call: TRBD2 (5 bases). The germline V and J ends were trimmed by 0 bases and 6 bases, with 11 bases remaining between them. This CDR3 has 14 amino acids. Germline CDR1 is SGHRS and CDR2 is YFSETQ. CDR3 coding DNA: TGCGCCAGCAGCTTGGTTCTAGCATTGGATACGCAGTATTTT. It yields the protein CASSLVLALDTQYF.

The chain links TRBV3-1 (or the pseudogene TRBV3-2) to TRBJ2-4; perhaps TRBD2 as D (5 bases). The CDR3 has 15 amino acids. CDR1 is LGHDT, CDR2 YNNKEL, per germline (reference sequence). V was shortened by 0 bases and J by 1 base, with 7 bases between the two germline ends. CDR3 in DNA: TGTGCCAGCAGCCAAGATATAGCGGCCAAAAACATTCAGTACTTC. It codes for CASSQDIAAKNIQYF.

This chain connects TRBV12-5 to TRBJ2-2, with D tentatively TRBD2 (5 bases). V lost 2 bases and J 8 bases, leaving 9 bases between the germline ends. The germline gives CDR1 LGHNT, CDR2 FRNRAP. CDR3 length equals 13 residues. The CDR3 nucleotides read TGTGCTAGTGGTTTGATCGGGGATGGGGAGCTGTTTTTT. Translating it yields CASGLIGDGELFF.

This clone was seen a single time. DNA of the CDR3: TGTGCCACCAGTGAGGGGACTAGCGGAATCTACGAGCAGTACTTC. This translates into CATSEGTSGIYEQYF. The rearrangement uses TRBV24-1 and TRBJ2-7; TRBD2 matches at 11 bases. The J segment lost 3 bases and the V segment lost 4 bases, leaving 4 bases of the junction unmatched. The CDR3 is 15 residues long. Germline-derived CDR1 and CDR2 are KGHDR and SFDVKD.

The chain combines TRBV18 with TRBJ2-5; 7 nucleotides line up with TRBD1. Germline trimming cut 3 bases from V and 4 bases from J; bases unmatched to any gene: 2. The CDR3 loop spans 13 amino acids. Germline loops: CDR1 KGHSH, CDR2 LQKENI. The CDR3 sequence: CASSPGQTETQYF. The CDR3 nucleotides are TGTGCCAGCTCACCGGGACAGACAGAGACCCAGTACTTC.

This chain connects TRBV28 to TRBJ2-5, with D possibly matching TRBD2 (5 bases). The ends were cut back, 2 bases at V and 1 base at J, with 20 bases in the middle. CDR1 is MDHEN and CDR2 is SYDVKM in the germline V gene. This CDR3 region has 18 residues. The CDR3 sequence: CASSLPLVLRAGQETQYF. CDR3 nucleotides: TGTGCCAGCAGTTTACCCCTTGTTCTTCGGGCGGGCCAAGAGACCCAGTACTTC.

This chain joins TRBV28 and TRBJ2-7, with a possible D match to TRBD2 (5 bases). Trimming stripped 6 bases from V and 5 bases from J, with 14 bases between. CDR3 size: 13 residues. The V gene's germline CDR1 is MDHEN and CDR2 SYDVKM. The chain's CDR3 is CASSPHDGDEQYV. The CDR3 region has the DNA TGTGCCAGCAGCCCCCATGACGGGGACGAGCAGTACGTC.

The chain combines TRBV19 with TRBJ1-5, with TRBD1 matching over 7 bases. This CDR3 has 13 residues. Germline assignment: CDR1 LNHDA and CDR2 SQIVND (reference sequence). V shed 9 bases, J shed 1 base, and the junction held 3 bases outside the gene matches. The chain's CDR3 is CASQGVSNQPQHF. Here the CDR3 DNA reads TGTGCCAGCCAGGGGGTGAGCAATCAGCCCCAGCATTTT. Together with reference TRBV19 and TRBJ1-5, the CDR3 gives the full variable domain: DGGITQSPKYLFRKEGQNVTLSCEQNLNHDAMYWYRQDPGQGLRLIYYSQIVNDFQKGDIAEGYSVSREKKESFPLTVTSAQKNPTAFYLCASQGVSNQPQHFGDGTRLSIL.

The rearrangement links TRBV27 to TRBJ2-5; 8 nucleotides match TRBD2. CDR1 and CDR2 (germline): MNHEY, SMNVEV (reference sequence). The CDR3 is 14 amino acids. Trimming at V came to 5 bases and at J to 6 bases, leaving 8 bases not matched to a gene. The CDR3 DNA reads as TGTGCCAGCAGTCTAATAGCGGGGACGAAGACCCAGTACTTC. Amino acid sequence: CASSLIAGTKTQYF.

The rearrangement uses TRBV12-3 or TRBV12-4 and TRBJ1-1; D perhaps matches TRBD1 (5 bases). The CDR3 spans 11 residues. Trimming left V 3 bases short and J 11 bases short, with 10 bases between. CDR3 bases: TGTGCCAGCAGTTTGGGGGGTGGTGCTTTCTTT. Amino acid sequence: CASSLGGGAFF.

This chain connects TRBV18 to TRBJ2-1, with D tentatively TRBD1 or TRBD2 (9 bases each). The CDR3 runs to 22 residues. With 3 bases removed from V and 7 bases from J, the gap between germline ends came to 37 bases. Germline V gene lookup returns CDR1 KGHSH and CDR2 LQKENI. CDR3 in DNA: TGTGCCAGCTCACCCGGAACCGGGACAGGGCAATCTCTGGCGGGGGGGCGGAATGAGCAGTTCTTC. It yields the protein CASSPGTGTGQSLAGGRNEQFF. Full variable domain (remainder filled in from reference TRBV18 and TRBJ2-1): NAGVMQNPRHLVRRRGQEARLRCSPMKGHSHVYWYRQLPEEGLKFMVYLQKENIIDESGMPKERFSAEFPKEGPSILRIQQVVRGDSAAYFCASSPGTGTGQSLAGGRNEQFFGPGTRLTVL.

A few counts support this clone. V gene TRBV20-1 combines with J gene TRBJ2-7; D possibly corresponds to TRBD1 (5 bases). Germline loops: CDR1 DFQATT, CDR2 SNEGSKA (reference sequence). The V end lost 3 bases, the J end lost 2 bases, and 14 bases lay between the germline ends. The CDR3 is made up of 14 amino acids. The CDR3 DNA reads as TGCAGTGCTAGTAGGCAGGGCCTAACCTACGAGCAGTACGTC. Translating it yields CSASRQGLTYEQYV.

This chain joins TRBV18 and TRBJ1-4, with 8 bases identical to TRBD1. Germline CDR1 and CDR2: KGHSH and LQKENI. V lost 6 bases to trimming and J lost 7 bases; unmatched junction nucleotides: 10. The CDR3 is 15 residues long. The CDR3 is CASSQRGTGSEKLFF. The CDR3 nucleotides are TGTGCCAGCTCTCAACGCGGGACAGGTAGTGAAAAACTGTTTTTT.

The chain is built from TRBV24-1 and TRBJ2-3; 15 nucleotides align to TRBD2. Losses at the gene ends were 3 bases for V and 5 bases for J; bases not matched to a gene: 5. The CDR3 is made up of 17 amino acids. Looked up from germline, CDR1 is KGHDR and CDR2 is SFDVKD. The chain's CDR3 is CATSDPGLAGGGDTQYF. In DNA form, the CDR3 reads TGTGCCACCAGTGATCCGGGACTAGCGGGGGGCGGAGATACGCAGTATTTT.

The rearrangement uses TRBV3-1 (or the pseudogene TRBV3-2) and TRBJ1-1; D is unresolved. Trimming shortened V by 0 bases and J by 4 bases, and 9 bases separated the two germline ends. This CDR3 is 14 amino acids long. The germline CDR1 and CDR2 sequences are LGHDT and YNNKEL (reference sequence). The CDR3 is CASSQEIPSTEAFF. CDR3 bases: TGTGCCAGCAGCCAAGAAATTCCCAGCACTGAAGCTTTCTTT.

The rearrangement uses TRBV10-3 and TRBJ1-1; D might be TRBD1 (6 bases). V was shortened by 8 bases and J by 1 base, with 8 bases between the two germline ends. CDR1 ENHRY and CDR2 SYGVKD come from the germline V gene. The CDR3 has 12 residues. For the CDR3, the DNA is TGTGCCATCGGGACACCGAACACTGAAGCTTTCTTT. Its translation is CAIGTPNTEAFF.

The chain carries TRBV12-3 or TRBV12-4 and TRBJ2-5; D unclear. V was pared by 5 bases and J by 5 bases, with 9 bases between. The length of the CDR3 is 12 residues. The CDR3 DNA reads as TGTGCCAGCAGTCCAAACCGGGAGACCCAGTACTTC. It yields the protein CASSPNRETQYF.

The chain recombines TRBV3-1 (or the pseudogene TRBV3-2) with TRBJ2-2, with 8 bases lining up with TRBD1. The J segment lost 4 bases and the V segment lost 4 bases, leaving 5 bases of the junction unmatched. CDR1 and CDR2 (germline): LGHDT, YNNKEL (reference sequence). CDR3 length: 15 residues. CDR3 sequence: CASSLQGAGTGELFF. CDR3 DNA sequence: TGTGCCAGCAGCCTCCAGGGGGCGGGCACCGGGGAGCTGTTTTTT.

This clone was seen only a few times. CDR3 in DNA: TGTGCCAGCAGCCCGGGACAGGGGGAACAGTACGTC. This gives the protein CASSPGQGEQYV. This chain connects TRBV3-1 (or the pseudogene TRBV3-2) to TRBJ2-7, with 11 positions matching TRBD1. Germline loops: CDR1 LGHDT, CDR2 YNNKEL (reference sequence). The CDR3 spans 12 residues. V dropped 4 bases and J dropped 10; count of bases not matched to a gene: 3.